The 10 T cell receptor beta chains listed next were all sequenced from one sample in a study of shared clonotypes between healthy human individuals. Measured with immunoSEQ multiplex PCR; TCRdb has only the in-frame clones, and not every one. The sample contains over 850,000 clones, around three quarters of which appear only once. The sequenced sample consisted of memory CD4+ T cells from PBMCs. Subset reported: CD45RA-negative fraction. These receptors were taken from a young man in good health. Some clones in this sample may be carry-over from other donors' samples.

The chain has TRBV11-2 and TRBJ2-1; D may correspond to TRBD1 or TRBD2 (5 bases each). The CDR3 runs to 14 residues. Looked up from germline, CDR1 is SGHAT and CDR2 is FQNNGV. Trimming pared 5 bases from V and 3 bases from J, leaving 11 bases between. CDR3 nucleotide sequence: TGTGCCAGCAGCCTAGGGACGATCTACAATGAGCAGTTCTTC. Protein: CASSLGTIYNEQFF.

V and J are TRBV6-1 and TRBJ2-1, with 10 bases matching TRBD1. This CDR3 contains 15 residues. Germline CDR1 is MNHNS and CDR2 is SASEGT. V lost 8 bases, J lost 4 bases, and 8 bases stayed unmatched. CDR3: CASGVGTGAYNEQFF. The CDR3 DNA follows: TGTGCCAGCGGTGTGGGGACAGGGGCATACAATGAGCAGTTCTTC.

This chain uses TRBV29-1 with TRBJ2-7, with D possibly TRBD1 on 5 matching bases. The CDR3 is made up of 11 amino acids. Trimming took off 4 bases at V and 3 bases at J, with 7 bases between the two ends. From germline, CDR1 is SQVTM and CDR2 ANQGSEA. The chain's CDR3 is CSVGGIYEQYF. The CDR3 DNA reads TGCAGCGTTGGGGGCATCTACGAGCAGTACTTC.

The chain uses TRBV4-2 and TRBJ1-3; the D gene is possibly TRBD1 (6 bases). The germline V gene has CDR1 LGHNA and CDR2 YNFKEQ. The CDR3 spans 14 residues. V was pared by 5 bases and J by 8 bases, with 16 bases between. CDR3 DNA sequence: TGTGCCAGCAGCGGGGGAGGGGGTCCGGACACCATATATTTT. It translates to CASSGGGGPDTIYF.

Only one count was recorded for this clone. The chain carries TRBV29-1 and TRBJ2-3; maybe TRBD2 (6 bases). This CDR3 contains 14 residues. The V gene lost 7 bases and the J gene lost 0 bases, with 14 bases spanning the gap. Germline V gene data show CDR1 as SQVTM and CDR2 as ANQGSEA. CDR3 sequence: CSALSGASTDTQYF. DNA for the CDR3: TGCAGCGCTCTATCGGGAGCTAGCACAGATACGCAGTATTTT.

The genes are TRBV6-4 and TRBJ2-3; D remains ambiguous. Germline lookup yields CDR1 MRHNA and CDR2 SNTAGT. Trimming left V 4 bases short and J 7 bases short, with 15 bases between. The CDR3 spans 14 residues. CDR3: CASSAGFNGNTQYF. For the CDR3, the DNA is TGTGCCAGCAGTGCTGGCTTTAACGGAAATACGCAGTATTTT.

This clone is a singleton in its sample. This sequence joins TRBV10-3 and TRBJ2-6; unclear D gene. In germline, CDR1 is ENHRY, CDR2 SYGVKD. The V end was cut by 8 bases, the J end by 0 bases, with 11 bases between. The CDR3 is 15 amino acids. This chain's CDR3 is CAIGRGDSGANVLTF. The CDR3 DNA is TGTGCCATCGGGCGAGGTGACTCTGGGGCCAACGTCCTGACTTTC.

The chain has TRBV28 and TRBJ1-3, with D possibly TRBD1 on 5 matching bases. The germline gives CDR1 MDHEN, CDR2 SYDVKM. The CDR3 sequence is 17 residues long. V was shortened by 2 bases and J by 2 bases, with 16 bases between the two germline ends. CDR3 in amino acids: CASSLGTAGGPGNTIYF. The CDR3 DNA reads TGTGCCAGCAGTTTAGGGACGGCCGGCGGCCCTGGAAACACCATATATTTT.

The rearrangement uses TRBV15 and TRBJ2-1, with D unclear. CDR1 and CDR2 from the germline V gene are LNHNV and YYDKDF (reference sequence). The CDR3 sequence is 13 residues long. V was clipped by 1 base and J by 4 bases, with 5 bases between them. In nucleotides, the CDR3 is TGTGCCACCAGCAGAGCCCAATACAATGAGCAGTTCTTC. This sequence encodes CATSRAQYNEQFF.

The V gene is TRBV28, the J gene TRBJ2-5; possibly TRBD1 or TRBD2 for D (5 bases each). The CDR3 runs 15 residues. The germline gives CDR1 MDHEN, CDR2 SYDVKM. With 3 bases removed from V and 5 bases from J, the gap between germline ends came to 16 bases. This CDR3 is CASSFRGVGAETQYF. The CDR3 nucleotides read TGTGCCAGCAGTTTCAGAGGGGTTGGCGCGGAGACCCAGTACTTC. Complete variable domain (other parts from reference TRBV28 and TRBJ2-5): DVKVTQSSRYLVKRTGEKVFLECVQDMDHENMFWYRQDPGLGLRLIYFSYDVKMKEKGDIPEGYSVSREKKERFSLILESASTNQTSMYLCASSFRGVGAETQYFGPGTRLLVL.